Listed below are T cell receptor beta chains from one sample, sequenced in a study of blood T cell repertoires in COVID-19. Sequencing used immunoSEQ multiplex PCR; TCRdb keeps in-frame clones, though not all of them. This table holds 140,000 to 150,000 clones, around 89% found once. Sequenced: peripheral blood. The receptors come from a man aged 60-69 years with active or convalescent COVID-19. The CDR3 runs from the conserved cysteine through the conserved F or W. D genes are given only for firm matches. Where a row states a size, it is once, few, many or the class of an expanded clone; other rows omit it.

d_gene	v_gene	j_gene	abundance	CDR3aa	CDR3nt
TRBD1	TRBV6-2/TRBV6-3	TRBJ1-6	.	CASSLLRDRVRNSPLHF	TGTGCCAGCAGCCTCCTCCGGGACAGGGTGCGTAATTCACCCCTCCACTTT
.	TRBV30	TRBJ1-6	.	CAWSGPWASKLGQSPLHF	TGTGCCTGGAGTGGTCCTTGGGCATCGAAACTGGGACAATCACCCCTCCACTTT
TRBD1	TRBV28	TRBJ1-4	.	CASSLWGQDLLFF	TGTGCCAGCAGTTTGTGGGGACAGGACCTACTGTTTTTT
.	TRBV6-6	TRBJ2-1	.	CASSHRVNEQFF	TGTGCCAGCAGTCACAGGGTGAATGAGCAGTTCTTC
.	TRBV3-1/TRBV3-2	TRBJ1-4	.	CASSQRQLVNEKLFF	TGTGCCAGCAGCCAACGACAGTTAGTTAATGAAAAACTGTTTTTT
.	TRBV6-4	TRBJ2-1	.	CASRSQALAHNEQFF	TGTGCCAGCCGGAGCCAAGCCTTGGCCCACAATGAGCAGTTCTTC
.	TRBV13	TRBJ2-3	.	CASSSSGSTDTQYF	TGTGCCAGCAGCTCATCGGGGAGCACAGATACGCAGTATTTT
.	TRBV12-3/TRBV12-4	TRBJ2-2	.	CASRTQTGELFF	TGTGCCAGCAGGACACAGACCGGGGAGCTGTTTTTT
.	TRBV19	TRBJ1-4	.	CASSTPATNEKLFF	TGTGCCAGTAGTACCCCCGCAACTAATGAAAAACTGTTTTTT
TRBD2	TRBV27	TRBJ2-3	.	CASSFKREGLISTDTQYF	TGTGCCAGCAGTTTTAAGCGGGAGGGCCTAATTAGCACAGATACGCAGTATTTT
TRBD2	TRBV3-1/TRBV3-2	TRBJ2-2	.	CASSQPGLAGELFF	TGTGCCAGCAGCCAACCGGGACTAGCCGGGGAGCTGTTTTTT
TRBD2	TRBV9	TRBJ2-1	once	CASSLLAGFYNEQFF	TGTGCCAGCAGCCTCCTAGCGGGATTCTACAATGAGCAGTTCTTC
.	TRBV7-3	TRBJ2-2	once	CASSAVSAGELFF	TGTGCCAGCAGCGCGGTGTCGGCCGGGGAGCTGTTTTTT
.	TRBV3-1/TRBV3-2	TRBJ1-1	once	CASSQAGTSEAFF	TGTGCCAGCAGCCAAGCCGGGACTTCTGAAGCTTTCTTT
TRBD1	TRBV6-5	TRBJ2-7	.	CASSRDRGAYEQYF	TGTGCCAGCAGTCGGGACAGGGGGGCCTACGAGCAGTACTTC
TRBD2	TRBV29-1	TRBJ2-5	.	CSVRGVQETQYF	TGCAGCGTTCGGGGGGTCCAAGAGACCCAGTACTTC
TRBD1	TRBV9	TRBJ1-2	.	CASSVADRGLGGYTF	TGTGCCAGCAGCGTAGCGGACAGGGGGCTTGGAGGCTACACCTTC
.	TRBV3-1/TRBV3-2	TRBJ1-1	.	CASSPWGQNTEAFF	TGTGCCAGCAGCCCTTGGGGGCAGAACACTGAAGCTTTCTTT
TRBD2	TRBV7-9	TRBJ2-7	.	CASSFGTSGSYEQYF	TGTGCCAGCAGCTTCGGGACTAGCGGGTCCTACGAGCAGTACTTC
TRBD2	TRBV5-1	TRBJ2-2	.	CASSSLAGGSNTGELFF	TGCGCCAGCAGCTCCTTAGCGGGGGGGTCGAACACCGGGGAGCTGTTTTTT